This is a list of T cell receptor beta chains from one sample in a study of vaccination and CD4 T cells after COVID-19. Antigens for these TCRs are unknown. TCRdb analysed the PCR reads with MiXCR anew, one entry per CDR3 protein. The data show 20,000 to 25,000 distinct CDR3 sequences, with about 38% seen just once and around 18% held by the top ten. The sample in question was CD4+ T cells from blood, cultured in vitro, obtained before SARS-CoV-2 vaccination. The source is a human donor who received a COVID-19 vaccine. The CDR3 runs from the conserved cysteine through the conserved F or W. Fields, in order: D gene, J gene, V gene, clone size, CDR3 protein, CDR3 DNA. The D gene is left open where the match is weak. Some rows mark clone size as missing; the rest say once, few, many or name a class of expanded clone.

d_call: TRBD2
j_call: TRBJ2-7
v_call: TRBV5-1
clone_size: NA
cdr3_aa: CASSGGGSTYEQYF
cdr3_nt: TGCGCCAGCAGCGGCGGGGGGTCTACCTACGAGCAGTACTTC

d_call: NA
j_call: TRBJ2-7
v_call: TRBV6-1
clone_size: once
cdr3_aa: CASSPPGVRGFYEQYF
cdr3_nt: TGTGCCAGCAGTCCTCCAGGGGTACGGGGTTTCTACGAGCAGTACTTC

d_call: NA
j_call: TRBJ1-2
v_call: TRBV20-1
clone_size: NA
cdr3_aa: CSARDVGPYGYTF
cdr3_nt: TGCAGTGCTAGAGATGTGGGGCCCTATGGCTACACCTTC

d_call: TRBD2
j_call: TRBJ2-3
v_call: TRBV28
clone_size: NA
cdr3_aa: CASTQGGLAGGGDTQYF
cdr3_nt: TGTGCCAGCACCCAAGGAGGACTAGCGGGGGGAGGGGATACGCAGTATTTT

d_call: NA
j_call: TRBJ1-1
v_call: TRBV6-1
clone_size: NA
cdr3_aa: CASSAPGGRMNTEAFF
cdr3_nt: TGTGCCAGCAGTGCACCGGGGGGCCGGATGAACACTGAAGCTTTCTTT

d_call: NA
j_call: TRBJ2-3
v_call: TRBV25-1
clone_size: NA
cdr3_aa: CASSVRARSDTRYF
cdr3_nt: TGTGCCAGCAGTGTTAGGGCGCGGTCAGATACGCGGTATTTT

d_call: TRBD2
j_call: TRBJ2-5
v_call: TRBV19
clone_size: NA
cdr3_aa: CASSRGEETQYF
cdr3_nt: TGTGCCAGCTCCCGGGGGGAGGAGACCCAGTACTTC

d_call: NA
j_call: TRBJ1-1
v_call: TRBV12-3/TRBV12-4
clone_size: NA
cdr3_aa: CASSFNTEAFF
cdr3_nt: TGTGCCAGCAGTTTTAACACTGAAGCTTTCTTT

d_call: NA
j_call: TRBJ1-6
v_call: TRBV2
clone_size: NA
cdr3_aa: CASSEGGARNSPLHF
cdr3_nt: TGTGCCAGCAGTGAAGGGGGGGCTAGGAATTCACCCCTCCACTTT

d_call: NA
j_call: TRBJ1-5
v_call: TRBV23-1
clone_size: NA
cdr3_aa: CASTSSNQPQHF
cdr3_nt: TGCGCCAGCACCTCAAGCAATCAGCCCCAGCATTTT

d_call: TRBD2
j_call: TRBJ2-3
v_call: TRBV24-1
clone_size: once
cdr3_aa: CATSDYSGGAEDTQYF
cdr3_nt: TGTGCCACCAGTGACTACAGCGGGGGGGCCGAAGATACGCAGTATTTT

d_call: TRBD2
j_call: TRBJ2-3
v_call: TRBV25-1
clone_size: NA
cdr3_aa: CASSEVKRGGPNFTDTQYF
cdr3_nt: TGTGCCAGCAGTGAAGTAAAGCGGGGGGGCCCAAATTTCACAGATACGCAGTATTTT

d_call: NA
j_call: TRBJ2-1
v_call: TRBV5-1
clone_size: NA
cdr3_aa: CASSFANNYNEQFF
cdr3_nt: TGCGCCAGCAGCTTTGCTAATAACTACAATGAGCAGTTCTTC

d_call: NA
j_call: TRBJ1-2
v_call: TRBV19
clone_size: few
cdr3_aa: CASSIQGDQGSGYTF
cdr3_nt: TGTGCCAGTAGTATTCAAGGGGACCAAGGATCCGGCTACACCTTC

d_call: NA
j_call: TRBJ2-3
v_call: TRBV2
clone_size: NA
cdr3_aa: CASSDPGRFSTDTQYF
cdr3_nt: TGTGCCAGCAGTGACCCGGGACGGTTTAGCACAGATACGCAGTATTTT

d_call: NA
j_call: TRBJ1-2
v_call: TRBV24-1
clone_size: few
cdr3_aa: CATSDPRGGSYGYTF
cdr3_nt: TGTGCCACCAGTGACCCCCGCGGGGGGAGCTATGGCTACACCTTC

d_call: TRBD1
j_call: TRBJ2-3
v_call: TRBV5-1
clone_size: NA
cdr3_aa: CASSGGQTSTDTQYF
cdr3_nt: TGCGCCAGCAGCGGGGGACAGACTAGCACAGATACGCAGTATTTT

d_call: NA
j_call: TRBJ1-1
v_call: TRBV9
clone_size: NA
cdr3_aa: CASSVDNSNTEAFF
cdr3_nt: TGTGCCAGCAGCGTAGACAACAGTAACACTGAAGCTTTCTTT

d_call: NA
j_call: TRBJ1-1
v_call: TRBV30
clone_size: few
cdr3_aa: CAWRFDRMNTEAFF
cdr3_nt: TGTGCCTGGAGATTTGACAGGATGAACACTGAAGCTTTCTTT

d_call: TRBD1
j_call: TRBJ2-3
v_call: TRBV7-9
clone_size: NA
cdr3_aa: CASSLGQGYTDTQYF
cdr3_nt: TGTGCCAGCAGCTTAGGACAGGGATACACAGATACGCAGTATTTT

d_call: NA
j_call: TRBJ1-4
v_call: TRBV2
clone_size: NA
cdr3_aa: CASSRRNEKLFF
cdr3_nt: TGTGCCAGCAGTCGACGGAATGAAAAACTGTTTTTT

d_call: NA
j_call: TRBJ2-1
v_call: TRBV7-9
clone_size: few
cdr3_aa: CASSLVRGEQFF
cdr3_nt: TGTGCCAGCAGCTTGGTACGAGGGGAGCAGTTCTTC

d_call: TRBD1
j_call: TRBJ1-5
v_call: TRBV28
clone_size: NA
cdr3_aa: CASRPDRVRNQPQHF
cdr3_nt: TGTGCCAGCAGACCGGACAGGGTGAGAAATCAGCCCCAGCATTTT

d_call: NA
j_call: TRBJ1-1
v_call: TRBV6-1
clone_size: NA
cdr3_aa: CASRPGTRVLNTEAFF
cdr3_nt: TGTGCCAGCAGACCCGGGACACGAGTGTTGAACACTGAAGCTTTCTTT

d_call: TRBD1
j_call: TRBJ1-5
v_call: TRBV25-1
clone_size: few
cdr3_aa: CASSGRTGIGMGQPQHF
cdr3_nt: TGTGCCAGCAGTGGCCGGACAGGGATTGGTATGGGTCAGCCCCAGCATTTT

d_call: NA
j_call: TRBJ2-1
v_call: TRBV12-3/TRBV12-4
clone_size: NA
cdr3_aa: CASSLWGPENEQFF
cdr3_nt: TGTGCCAGCAGTTTGTGGGGGCCGGAGAATGAGCAGTTCTTC